This entry lists 26 T cell receptor beta chains sequenced from one sample in a study of graft-versus-host responses after intestinal transplantation. Data came from immunoSEQ multiplex PCR; TCRdb stores just in-frame clones and leaves some out. The table lists approximately 82,000 clones, approximately 95% of them singletons. These receptors' targets are unknown. Material: unstimulated CD8+ T cells sorted from spleen or lymph node cells, obtained before transplant. The origin of the receptors is a human donor who was the organ donor for an intestinal transplant.

The V call is TRBV9, the J call TRBJ2-1; 7 bases agree with TRBD2. The trim removed 5 bases at V and 4 bases at J, leaving 9 bases unmatched. CDR3 size: 15 residues. Germline values: CDR1 SGDLS, CDR2 YYNGEE. The CDR3 sequence: CASSQEGGQYNEQFF. DNA of the CDR3: TGTGCCAGCAGTCAAGAGGGAGGGCAATACAATGAGCAGTTCTTC.

The chain combines TRBV4-2 with TRBJ2-7; the D gene is possibly TRBD2 (6 bases). Germline loops: CDR1 LGHNA, CDR2 YNFKEQ. The ends were cut back, 11 bases at V and 4 bases at J, with 12 bases in the middle. The CDR3 covers 11 residues. CDR3 sequence (DNA): TGTGCCTCGGACGGAGGGTACGAGCAGTACTTC. The encoded protein is CASDGGYEQYF.

The count of this clone is one. The V call is TRBV5-1, the J call TRBJ2-3, with D possibly being TRBD2 (6 bases). Between the trimmed V and J ends, which lost 1 base and 7 bases, there was a span of 16 bases. Germline lookup yields CDR1 SGHRS and CDR2 YFSETQ. CDR3 length equals 15 residues. CDR3 sequence reads: CASSLLDTWTNTQYF. DNA for the CDR3: TGCGCCAGCAGCTTGCTGGACACCTGGACTAATACGCAGTATTTT.

The rearrangement links TRBV27 to TRBJ1-2; D not resolved. The germline V and J ends were trimmed by 6 bases and 4 bases, with 12 bases remaining between them. The CDR3 consists of 13 residues. CDR1 is MNHEY, CDR2 SMNVEV, per germline (reference sequence). CDR3 nucleotide sequence: TGTGCCAGCAGCACCGGGAGCCTCTATGGCTACACCTTC. Translated, it gives CASSTGSLYGYTF.

This sequence joins TRBV28 and TRBJ1-5, with D hard to call. Germline V gene data show CDR1 as MDHEN and CDR2 as SYDVKM. The V end lost 6 bases, the J end lost 6 bases, and 9 bases lay between the germline ends. The CDR3 is 12 residues long. Written as DNA, the CDR3 is TGTGCCAGCAGAGAGGGCAGTCAGCCCCAGCATTTT. It codes for CASREGSQPQHF.

The chain joins TRBV6-5 to TRBJ2-1, with unresolved D. From germline, CDR1 is MNHEY and CDR2 SVGAGI. The V end was cut by 6 bases, the J end by 2 bases, with 14 bases between. This CDR3 contains 15 residues. CDR3 amino acids: CASSLAAKPYNEQFF. CDR3 sequence (DNA): TGTGCCAGCAGCTTAGCCGCGAAACCCTACAATGAGCAGTTCTTC.

This chain joins TRBV5-1 and TRBJ2-2; weak D call: TRBD1 (6 bases). The CDR3 covers 15 residues. Germline CDR1 reads SGHRS; CDR2 reads YFSETQ. The V end was cut by 3 bases, the J end by 2 bases, with 11 bases between. This chain's CDR3 is CASSYGQQNTGELFF. The CDR3, as DNA: TGCGCCAGCAGCTATGGACAGCAAAACACCGGGGAGCTGTTTTTT.

The genes are TRBV27 and TRBJ2-7, with 9 bases lining up with TRBD2. CDR1 and CDR2 (germline): MNHEY, SMNVEV (reference sequence). The V segment lost 4 bases and the J segment 4 bases; nucleotides outside the gene matches: 11. This CDR3 has 16 residues. CDR3 sequence reads: CASSSGLAPSLYEQYF. For the CDR3, the DNA is TGTGCCAGCAGTTCCGGACTAGCGCCTTCCCTTTACGAGCAGTACTTC.

The gene calls are TRBV6-5 and TRBJ2-1; 9 bases fit TRBD2. The CDR3 extends over 14 amino acids. The V gene's germline CDR1 is MNHEY and CDR2 SVGAGI. V lost 5 bases to trimming and J lost 2 bases; unmatched junction nucleotides: 1. CDR3 DNA sequence: TGTGCCAGCAGTCCTAGCGGGGCCTACAATGAGCAGTTCTTC. This translates into CASSPSGAYNEQFF.

The V and J genes are TRBV2 and TRBJ2-5; the D gene is possibly TRBD2 (6 bases). Trimming pared 8 bases from V and 2 bases from J, leaving 15 bases between. Germline CDR1 and CDR2: SNHLY and FYNNEI. CDR3 length: 14 residues. The CDR3 loop is CASSGVTNQETQYF. For the CDR3, the DNA is TGTGCCAGCTCGGGAGTGACCAATCAAGAGACCCAGTACTTC. The complete variable domain, with remaining parts taken from reference TRBV2 and TRBJ2-5, reads EPEVTQTPSHQVTQMGQEVILRCVPISNHLYFYWYRQILGQKVEFLVSFYNNEISEKSEIFDDQFSVERPDGSNFTLKIRSTKLEDSAMYFCASSGVTNQETQYFGPGTRLLVL.

J is TRBJ1-3 and V is TRBV13, with 7 nucleotides matching TRBD1. J gave up 0 bases and V 6 bases, and 8 bases lay outside the gene matches. In germline, CDR1 is PRHDT, CDR2 FYEKMQ (reference sequence). The CDR3 is made up of 16 amino acids. The CDR3, as DNA: TGTGCCAGCAGGGCCGACAGGGATGCCTCTGGAAACACCATATATTTT. Translated, it gives CASRADRDASGNTIYF.

This chain joins TRBV7-9 and TRBJ2-7, with a weak D call TRBD2 (5 bases). The germline V gene encodes CDR1 SEHNR and CDR2 FQNEAQ (reference sequence). The V gene lost 2 bases and the J gene lost 6 bases, with 17 bases spanning the gap. The CDR3 contains 15 residues. CDR3 region: CASSLKRPSAGEQYF. In DNA, the CDR3 is TGTGCCAGCAGCTTAAAAAGACCCTCGGCGGGCGAGCAGTACTTC.

V gene TRBV28 combines with J gene TRBJ2-1; the D is unclear. CDR1 MDHEN and CDR2 SYDVKM come from the germline V gene. V shed 4 bases and J shed 5 bases, with 3 bases lying between them. There are 11 residues in the CDR3. As DNA, the CDR3 is TGTGCCAGCAGTTCGGACAATGAGCAGTTCTTC. Encoded protein: CASSSDNEQFF.

The chain carries TRBV4-1 and TRBJ2-7, with 8 nucleotides matching TRBD2. The CDR3 has 15 amino acids. From germline, CDR1 is MGHRA and CDR2 YSYEKL. V lost 4 bases to trimming and J lost 3 bases; unmatched junction nucleotides: 8. CDR3 in amino acids: CASSLRGGRVYEQYF. For the CDR3, the DNA is TGCGCCAGCAGCCTCCGGGGGGGGAGGGTCTACGAGCAGTACTTC.

The gene calls are TRBV27 and TRBJ2-3, with a tentative D call TRBD2 (5 bases). This CDR3 spans 10 amino acids. Germline values: CDR1 MNHEY, CDR2 SMNVEV (reference sequence). With 10 bases removed from V and 5 bases from J, the gap between germline ends came to 7 bases. The CDR3 spells CATAGDTQYF. DNA of the CDR3: TGTGCCACCGCGGGAGATACGCAGTATTTT.

The V gene is TRBV7-2, the J gene TRBJ2-1, with D possibly TRBD1 on 5 matching bases. Germline CDR1 is SGHTA and CDR2 is FQGNSA. The germline V and J ends were trimmed by 1 base and 6 bases, with 16 bases remaining between them. The CDR3 extends over 16 amino acids. The CDR3 sequence: CASSLVAGHYPNEQFF. The CDR3 DNA follows: TGTGCCAGCAGCTTAGTTGCTGGACATTATCCCAATGAGCAGTTCTTC.

The J gene is TRBJ1-4, the V gene TRBV13, with unresolved D. The V end lost 3 bases, the J end lost 4 bases, and 3 bases lay between the germline ends. The germline CDR1 and CDR2 sequences are PRHDT and FYEKMQ (reference sequence). CDR3 length: 12 residues. The CDR3 DNA reads as TGTGCCAGCAGCTTGAGTAATGAAAAACTGTTTTTT. It specifies CASSLSNEKLFF.

This sequence joins TRBV11-2 and TRBJ1-2; D might be TRBD1 (5 bases). With 3 bases removed from V and 5 bases from J, the gap between germline ends came to 16 bases. Germline lookup yields CDR1 SGHAT and CDR2 FQNNGV. This CDR3 spans 15 amino acids. DNA for the CDR3: TGTGCCAGCAGCTTTAAACCAGGGTCAGGGTATGGCTACACCTTC. Residues: CASSFKPGSGYGYTF.

The chain employs TRBV5-4 and TRBJ2-3; 9 nucleotides agree with TRBD2. Germline V gene lookup returns CDR1 SGHNT and CDR2 YYREEE (reference sequence). The CDR3 loop spans 14 amino acids. The trim removed 3 bases at V and 1 base at J, leaving 0 bases unmatched. This CDR3 is CASSWTSGTDTQYF. The CDR3 bases are TGTGCCAGCAGCTGGACTAGCGGCACAGATACGCAGTATTTT. The whole variable domain, filled in from reference TRBV5-4 and TRBJ2-3, reads ETGVTQSPTHLIKTRGQQVTLRCSSQSGHNTVSWYQQALGQGPQFIFQYYREEENGRGNFPPRFSGLQFPNYSSELNVNALELDDSALYLCASSWTSGTDTQYFGPGTRLTVL.

The chain combines TRBV13 with TRBJ2-1; the match to TRBD2 covers 13 bases. The CDR3 runs to 16 residues. Germline values: CDR1 PRHDT, CDR2 FYEKMQ (reference sequence). Trimming removed 5 bases from V and 9 bases from J; junction bases left unmatched: 10. CDR3 sequence (DNA): TGTGCCAGCAGCCCCGGACTAGCGGGGGAGTGGGGTGAGCAGTTCTTC. This encodes CASSPGLAGEWGEQFF.

The J gene is TRBJ2-7, the V gene TRBV5-5; D is uncertain. The V gene lost 4 bases and the J gene lost 6 bases, with 11 bases spanning the gap. CDR1 is SGHKS, CDR2 YYEKEE, per germline (reference sequence). CDR3 length: 12 residues. The CDR3 DNA sequence: TGTGCCAGCAGCCCGAGGATAGGCGAGCAGTACTTC. It encodes CASSPRIGEQYF.

This clone is a singleton in its sample. The chain has TRBV19 and TRBJ2-7; 7 nucleotides align to TRBD2. V dropped 1 base and J dropped 3; count of bases not matched to a gene: 3. Germline V gives CDR1 LNHDA, CDR2 SQIVND (reference sequence). The CDR3 is 14 amino acids. The CDR3 DNA follows: TGTGCCAGTAGTATAGGCGGGGGTATCTACGAGCAGTACTTC. Its protein is CASSIGGGIYEQYF. Complete variable domain (other parts from reference TRBV19 and TRBJ2-7): DGGITQSPKYLFRKEGQNVTLSCEQNLNHDAMYWYRQDPGQGLRLIYYSQIVNDFQKGDIAEGYSVSREKKESFPLTVTSAQKNPTAFYLCASSIGGGIYEQYFGPGTRLTVT.

By frequency in the sample, this clone is medium-sized. The chain has TRBV29-1 and TRBJ2-3; the D gene is possibly TRBD1 (6 bases). The CDR3 length is 13 residues. Germline assignment: CDR1 SQVTM and CDR2 ANQGSEA. Trimming took 5 bases from V and 2 from J, leaving 11 bases between them. CDR3 DNA sequence: TGCAGCGTTTGGACAGCCAACACAGATACGCAGTATTTT. Translating gives CSVWTANTDTQYF.

The chain recombines TRBV28 with TRBJ2-7, with D possibly matching TRBD2 (7 bases). Germline CDR1 MDHEN, CDR2 SYDVKM. The CDR3 loop spans 15 amino acids. V shed 6 bases and J shed 3 bases, with 18 bases lying between them. This CDR3 reads CASSPTGGPHYEQYF. In DNA form, the CDR3 reads TGTGCCAGCAGCCCCACGGGGGGCCCTCACTACGAGCAGTACTTC. The variable domain in full, with the rest retrieved from reference TRBV28 and TRBJ2-7, is DVKVTQSSRYLVKRTGEKVFLECVQDMDHENMFWYRQDPGLGLRLIYFSYDVKMKEKGDIPEGYSVSREKKERFSLILESASTNQTSMYLCASSPTGGPHYEQYFGPGTRLTVT.

The rearrangement uses TRBV7-9 and TRBJ2-1; no clear D. The CDR3 is 13 residues long. From germline, CDR1 is SEHNR and CDR2 FQNEAQ (reference sequence). V lost 2 bases to trimming and J lost 3 bases, with 5 bases between them. The CDR3 DNA reads as TGTGCCAGCAGCTTACCCCGCTACAATGAGCAGTTCTTC. It yields the protein CASSLPRYNEQFF.

V gene TRBV7-9 combines with J gene TRBJ2-3; tentative D call: TRBD2 (7 bases). There are 15 residues in the CDR3. Germline V CDR1 and CDR2: SEHNR, FQNEAQ (reference sequence). Trimming took off 6 bases at V and 4 bases at J, with 17 bases between the two ends. In nucleotides, the CDR3 is TGTGCCAGCAGGGGGGCTGGGGGGGCCTCAGATACGCAGTATTTT. Its protein product is CASRGAGGASDTQYF.